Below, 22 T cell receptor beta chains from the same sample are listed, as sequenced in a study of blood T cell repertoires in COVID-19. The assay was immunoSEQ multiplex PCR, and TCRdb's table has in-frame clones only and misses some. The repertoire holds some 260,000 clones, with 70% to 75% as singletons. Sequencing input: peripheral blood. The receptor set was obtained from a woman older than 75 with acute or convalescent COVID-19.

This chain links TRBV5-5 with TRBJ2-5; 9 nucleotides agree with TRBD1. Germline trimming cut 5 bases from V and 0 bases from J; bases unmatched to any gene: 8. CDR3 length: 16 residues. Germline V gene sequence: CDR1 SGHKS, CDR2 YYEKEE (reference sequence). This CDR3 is CASSVGQGAYQETQYF. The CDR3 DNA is TGTGCCAGCAGTGTGGGACAGGGCGCGTACCAAGAGACCCAGTACTTC.

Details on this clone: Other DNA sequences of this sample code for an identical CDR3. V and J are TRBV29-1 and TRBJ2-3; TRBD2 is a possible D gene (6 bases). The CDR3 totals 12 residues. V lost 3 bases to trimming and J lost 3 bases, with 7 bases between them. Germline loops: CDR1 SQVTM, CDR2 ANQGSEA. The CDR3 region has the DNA TGCAGCGTTGAGCGGGGTACAGATACGCAGTATTTT. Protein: CSVERGTDTQYF.

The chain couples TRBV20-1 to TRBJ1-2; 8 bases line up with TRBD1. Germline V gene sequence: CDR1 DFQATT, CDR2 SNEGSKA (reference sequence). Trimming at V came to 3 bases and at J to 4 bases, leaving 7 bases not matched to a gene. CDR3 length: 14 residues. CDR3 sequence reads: CSASSQGVGYGYTF. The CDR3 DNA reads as TGCAGTGCTAGTTCACAGGGGGTAGGCTATGGCTACACCTTC.

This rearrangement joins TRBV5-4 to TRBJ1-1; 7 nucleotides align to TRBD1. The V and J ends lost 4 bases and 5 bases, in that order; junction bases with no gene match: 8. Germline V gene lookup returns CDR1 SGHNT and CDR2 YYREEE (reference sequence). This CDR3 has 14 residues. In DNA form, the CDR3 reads TGTGCCAGCAGCCCAGGGGGTAGGGGAACTGAAGCTTTCTTT. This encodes CASSPGGRGTEAFF.

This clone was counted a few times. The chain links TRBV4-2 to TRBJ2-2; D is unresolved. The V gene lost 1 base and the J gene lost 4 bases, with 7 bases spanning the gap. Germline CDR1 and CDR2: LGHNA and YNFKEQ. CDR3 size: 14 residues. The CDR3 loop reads CASSQAESTGELFF. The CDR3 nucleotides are TGTGCCAGCAGCCAAGCCGAGAGCACCGGGGAGCTGTTTTTT.

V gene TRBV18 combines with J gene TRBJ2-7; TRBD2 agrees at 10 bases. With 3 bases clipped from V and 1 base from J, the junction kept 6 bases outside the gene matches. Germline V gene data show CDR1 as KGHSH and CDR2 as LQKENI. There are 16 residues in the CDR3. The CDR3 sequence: CASSPLLAGASYEQYF. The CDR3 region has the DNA TGTGCCAGCTCACCCCTTCTAGCGGGAGCTTCCTACGAGCAGTACTTC.

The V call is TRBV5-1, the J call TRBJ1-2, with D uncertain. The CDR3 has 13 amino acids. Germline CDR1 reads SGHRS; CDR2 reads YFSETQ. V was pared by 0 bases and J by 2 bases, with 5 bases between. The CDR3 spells CASSLELNYGYTF. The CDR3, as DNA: TGCGCCAGCAGCTTGGAGCTCAACTATGGCTACACCTTC.

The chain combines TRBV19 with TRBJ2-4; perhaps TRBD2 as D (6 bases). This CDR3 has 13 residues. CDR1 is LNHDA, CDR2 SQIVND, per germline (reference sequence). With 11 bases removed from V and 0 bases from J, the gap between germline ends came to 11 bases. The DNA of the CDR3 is TGTGCCGACCGGGGGAAAGCCAAAAACATTCAGTACTTC. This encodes CADRGKAKNIQYF.

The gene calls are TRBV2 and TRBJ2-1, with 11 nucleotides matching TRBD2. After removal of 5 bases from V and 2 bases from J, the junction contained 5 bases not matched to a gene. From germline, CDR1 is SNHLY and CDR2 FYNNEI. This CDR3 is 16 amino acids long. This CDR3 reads CASSPLAGGPYNEQFF. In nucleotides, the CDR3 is TGTGCCAGCAGTCCCTTAGCGGGAGGGCCCTACAATGAGCAGTTCTTC.

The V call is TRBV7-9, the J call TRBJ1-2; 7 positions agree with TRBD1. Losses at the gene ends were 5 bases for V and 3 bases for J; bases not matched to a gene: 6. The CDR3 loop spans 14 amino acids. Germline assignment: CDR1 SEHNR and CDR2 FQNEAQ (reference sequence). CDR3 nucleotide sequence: TGTGCCAGCAGCCTCAGGGGGGAGGACTATGGCTACACCTTC. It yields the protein CASSLRGEDYGYTF.

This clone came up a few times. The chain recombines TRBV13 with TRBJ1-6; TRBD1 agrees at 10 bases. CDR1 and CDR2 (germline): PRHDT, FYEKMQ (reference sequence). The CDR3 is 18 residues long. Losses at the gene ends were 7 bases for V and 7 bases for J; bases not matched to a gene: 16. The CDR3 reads CASTLRDRGNLLNSPLHF. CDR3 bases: TGTGCCAGCACCCTCCGGGACAGGGGCAACTTACTCAATTCACCCCTCCACTTT.

CDR3 coding DNA: TGCGCCAGCAGCAGGGGCTCGGGCTCCTACAATGAGCAGTTCTTC. It codes for CASSRGSGSYNEQFF. This chain joins TRBV5-1 and TRBJ2-1; TRBD1 might be the D (5 bases). The CDR3 is 15 residues long. Germline V lookup: CDR1 SGHRS, CDR2 YFSETQ. Trimming shortened V by 4 bases and J by 0 bases, and 11 bases separated the two germline ends.

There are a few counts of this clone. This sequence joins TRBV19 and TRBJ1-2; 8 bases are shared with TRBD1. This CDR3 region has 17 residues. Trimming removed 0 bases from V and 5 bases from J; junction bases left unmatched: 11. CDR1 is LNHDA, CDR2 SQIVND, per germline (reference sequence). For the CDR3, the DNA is TGTGCCAGTAGTATAGATGGGACAGGCTTTCGGATATATGGCTACACCTTC. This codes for CASSIDGTGFRIYGYTF.

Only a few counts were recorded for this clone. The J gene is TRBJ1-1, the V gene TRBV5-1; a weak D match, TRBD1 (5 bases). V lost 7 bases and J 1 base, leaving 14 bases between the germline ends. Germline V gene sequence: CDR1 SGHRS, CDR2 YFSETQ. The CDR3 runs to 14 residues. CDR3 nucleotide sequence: TGCGCCAGCGGGGTCCAGGGTGGGAACACTGAAGCTTTCTTT. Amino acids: CASGVQGGNTEAFF.

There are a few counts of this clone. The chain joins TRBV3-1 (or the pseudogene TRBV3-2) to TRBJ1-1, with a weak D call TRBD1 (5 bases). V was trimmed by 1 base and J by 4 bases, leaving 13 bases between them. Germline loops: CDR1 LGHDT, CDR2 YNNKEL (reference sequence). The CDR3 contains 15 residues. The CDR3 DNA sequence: TGTGCCAGCAGCCAAGGCCAGGGTTTCGCCACTGAAGCTTTCTTT. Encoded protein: CASSQGQGFATEAFF.

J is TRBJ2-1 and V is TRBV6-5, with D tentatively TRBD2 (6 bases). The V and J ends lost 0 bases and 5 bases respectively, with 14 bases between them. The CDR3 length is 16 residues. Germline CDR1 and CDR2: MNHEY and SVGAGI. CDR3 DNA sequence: TGTGCCAGCAGTTACTCGTGGGGGAGGTCCCACAATGAGCAGTTCTTC. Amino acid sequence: CASSYSWGRSHNEQFF.

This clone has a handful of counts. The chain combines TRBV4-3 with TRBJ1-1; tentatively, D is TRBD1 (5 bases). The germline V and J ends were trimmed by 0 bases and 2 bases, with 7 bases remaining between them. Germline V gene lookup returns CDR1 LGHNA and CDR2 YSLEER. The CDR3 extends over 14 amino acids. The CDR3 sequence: CASSQEQVNTEAFF. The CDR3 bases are TGCGCCAGCAGCCAAGAACAGGTTAACACTGAAGCTTTCTTT.

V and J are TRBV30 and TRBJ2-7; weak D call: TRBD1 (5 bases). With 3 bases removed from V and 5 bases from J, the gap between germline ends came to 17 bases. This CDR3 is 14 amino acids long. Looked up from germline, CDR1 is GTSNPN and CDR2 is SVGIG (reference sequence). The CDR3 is CAWRGPSRVNEQYF. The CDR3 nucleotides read TGTGCCTGGAGGGGGCCCAGTAGGGTTAACGAGCAGTACTTC. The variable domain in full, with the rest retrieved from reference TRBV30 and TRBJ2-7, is SQTIHQWPATLVQPVGSPLSLECTVEGTSNPNLYWYRQAAGRGLQLLFYSVGIGQISSEVPQNLSASRPQDRQFILSSKKLLLSDSGFYLCAWRGPSRVNEQYFGPGTRLTVT.

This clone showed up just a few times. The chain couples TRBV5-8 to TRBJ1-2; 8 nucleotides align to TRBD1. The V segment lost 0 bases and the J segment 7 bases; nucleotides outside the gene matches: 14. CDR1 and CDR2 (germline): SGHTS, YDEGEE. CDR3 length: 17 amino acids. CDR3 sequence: CASSLEPGTGPQGGYTF. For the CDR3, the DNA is TGTGCCAGCAGCTTGGAGCCTGGGACAGGTCCACAGGGTGGCTACACCTTC.

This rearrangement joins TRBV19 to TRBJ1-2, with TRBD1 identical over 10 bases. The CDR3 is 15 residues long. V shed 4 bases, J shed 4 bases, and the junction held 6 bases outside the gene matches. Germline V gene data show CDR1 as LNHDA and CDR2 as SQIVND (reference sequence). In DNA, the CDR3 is TGTGCCAGTAGTACCGTAGGGACAGGGGCCTATGGCTACACCTTC. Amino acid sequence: CASSTVGTGAYGYTF. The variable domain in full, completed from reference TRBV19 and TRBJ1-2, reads DGGITQSPKYLFRKEGQNVTLSCEQNLNHDAMYWYRQDPGQGLRLIYYSQIVNDFQKGDIAEGYSVSREKKESFPLTVTSAQKNPTAFYLCASSTVGTGAYGYTFGSGTRLTVV.

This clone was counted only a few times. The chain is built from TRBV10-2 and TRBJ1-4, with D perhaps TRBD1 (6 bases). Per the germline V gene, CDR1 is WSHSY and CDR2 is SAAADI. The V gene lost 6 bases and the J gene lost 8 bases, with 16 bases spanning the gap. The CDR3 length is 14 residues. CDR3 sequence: CASSYSGGREKLFF. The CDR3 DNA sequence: TGCGCCAGCAGCTATTCGGGGGGCCGGGAAAAACTGTTTTTT.

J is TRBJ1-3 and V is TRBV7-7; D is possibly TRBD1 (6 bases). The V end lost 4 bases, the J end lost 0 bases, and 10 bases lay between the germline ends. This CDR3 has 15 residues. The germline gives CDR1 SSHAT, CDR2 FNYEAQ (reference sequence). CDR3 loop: CASSSGTNSGNTIYF. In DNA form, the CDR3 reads TGTGCCAGCAGCTCCGGGACAAACTCTGGAAACACCATATATTTT.